Presented here are 28 T cell receptor beta chains from one specimen sequenced in a study of regulatory T cells in long-lasting Graves disease. Libraries of TCR beta came from iRepertoire HTBI primers plus Arm-PCR of CDR3 regions. TCRdb passed the multiplex PCR reads through MiXCR, listing each CDR3 protein once. The sample lists roughly 450,000 distinct CDR3 sequences, less than 25% seen once, with 6.5% to 8% in the top ten. Time point defined: persistent/refractory GD, antithyroid drugs over 5 years with positive TRAb. Following extraction of RNA from PBMCs, that RNA was used to make the TCR library. The sequenced sample was peripheral blood mononuclear cells (PBMCs), obtained when the disease was refractory, from a patient treated with antithyroid drugs. These receptors were obtained from a female donor with Graves disease.

The J gene is TRBJ1-2, the V gene TRBV19, with 8 bases identical to TRBD1. Germline CDR1 LNHDA, CDR2 SQIVND (reference sequence). The V and J ends lost 11 bases and 3 bases, in that order; junction bases with no gene match: 17. This CDR3 is built from 16 residues. The CDR3 region is CAVQERQGPWDYGYTF. The DNA for the CDR3 is TGTGCCGTTCAGGAGCGACAGGGGCCTTGGGACTATGGCTACACCTTC.

This clonotype came up a few times. The genes are TRBV9 and TRBJ1-2, with TRBD1 matching over 10 bases. V dropped 0 bases and J dropped 3; count of bases not matched to a gene: 2. The CDR3 consists of 15 residues. In germline, CDR1 is SGDLS, CDR2 YYNGEE. The chain's CDR3 is CASSVGGQGHYGYTF. The DNA for the CDR3 is TGTGCCAGCAGCGTAGGGGGACAGGGGCACTATGGCTACACCTTC.

This clonotype has at least ten counts. The rearrangement links TRBV18 to TRBJ2-7; D is perhaps TRBD2 (5 bases). This CDR3 has 14 amino acids. Germline values: CDR1 KGHSH, CDR2 LQKENI. The ends were cut back, 1 base at V and 4 bases at J, with 11 bases in the middle. CDR3 coding DNA: TGTGCCAGCTCACCACTCGGGAATATGTACGAGCAGTACTTC. This gives the protein CASSPLGNMYEQYF.

The chain couples TRBV7-9 to TRBJ2-1, with 7 positions matching TRBD2. This CDR3 is 13 amino acids long. Germline V gene lookup returns CDR1 SEHNR and CDR2 FQNEAQ (reference sequence). Trimming took 5 bases from V and 5 from J; bases not matched to a gene: 3. CDR3 protein: CASSRLADNEQFF. Written as DNA, the CDR3 is TGTGCCAGCAGCCGTCTAGCGGACAATGAGCAGTTCTTC.

A word on this clonotype: This is likely a read error, given that the CDR3 carries no conserved phenylalanine or tryptophan at its end. The V call is TRBV14, the J call TRBJ2-2, with TRBD2 as a possible D gene (6 bases). With 0 bases removed from V and 3 bases from J, the gap between germline ends came to 17 bases. Per germline, CDR1 SGHDN and CDR2 FVKESK. This CDR3 contains 18 residues. This chain's CDR3 is CASSQDRGSDSYTGELFL. Written as DNA, the CDR3 is TGTGCCAGCAGCCAAGATCGGGGGTCAGACTCGTACACCGGGGAGCTGTTTCTT.

This clonotype was seen only a few times. The J gene is TRBJ2-7, the V gene TRBV20-1, with 7 positions matching TRBD1. The CDR3 totals 13 residues. Germline CDR1 DFQATT, CDR2 SNEGSKA (reference sequence). After removal of 4 bases from V and 2 bases from J, the junction contained 5 bases not matched to a gene. As DNA, the CDR3 is TGCAGTGCTAAAGGGACAGTGACCTACGAGCAGTACTTC. It translates to CSAKGTVTYEQYF.

The V and J genes are TRBV29-1 and TRBJ1-5, with 9 bases fitting TRBD1. This CDR3 contains 18 residues. The J segment lost 6 bases and the V segment lost 6 bases, leaving 21 bases of the junction unmatched. Germline values: CDR1 SQVTM, CDR2 ANQGSEA. The CDR3 here is CSVVPRDRESVAGQPQHF. CDR3 nucleotide sequence: TGCAGCGTCGTCCCCCGGGACAGGGAAAGCGTAGCAGGTCAGCCCCAGCATTTT.

Only a few counts were recorded for this clonotype. CDR3 sequence reads: CAWGLDSKFSSYNSPLHF. The CDR3 nucleotides read TGTGCCTGGGGGTTGGACAGCAAATTCAGCTCCTATAATTCACCCCTCCACTTT. The J gene is TRBJ1-6, the V gene TRBV30; D might be TRBD1 (6 bases). This CDR3 has 18 residues. V shed 5 bases and J shed 0 bases, with 20 bases lying between them. Germline assignment: CDR1 GTSNPN and CDR2 SVGIG (reference sequence).

This clonotype was counted between two and nine times. V usage is TRBV30 and J usage is TRBJ2-5; a weak D match, TRBD1 (6 bases). CDR3 length: 14 residues. Germline CDR1 is GTSNPN and CDR2 is SVGIG (reference sequence). V was clipped by 5 bases and J by 1 base, with 14 bases between them. The CDR3 DNA reads TGTGCCTGGGTGCTCCCAGGGGCCCAAGAGACCCAGTACTTC. Residues: CAWVLPGAQETQYF.

This clonotype has ten or more counts. The chain carries TRBV20-1 and TRBJ2-4, with D perhaps TRBD2 (6 bases). The V gene's germline CDR1 is DFQATT and CDR2 SNEGSKA (reference sequence). Trimming took off 4 bases at V and 8 bases at J, with 15 bases between the two ends. The CDR3 contains 13 residues. CDR3 protein: CSAIPDSGDIQYF. The DNA of the CDR3 is TGCAGTGCTATACCCGACTCGGGGGACATTCAGTACTTC.

Comments on this clonotype: One base away lies a much larger clone, so this may be a sequencing read error. The genes are TRBV27 and TRBJ2-2; D possibly matches TRBD1 or TRBD2 (5 bases each). Germline-derived CDR1 and CDR2 are MNHEY and SMNVEV (reference sequence). The length of the CDR3 is 12 residues. V shed 6 bases and J shed 7 bases, with 9 bases lying between them. CDR3 in DNA: TGTGCCAGCAGGGGGACCGGCGGGGAGCTGTTTTTT. The encoded protein is CASRGTGGELFF.

This clonotype was seen at least ten times. This chain uses TRBV6-2 or TRBV6-3 with TRBJ2-5; D gene ambiguous. V lost 3 bases and J 2 bases, leaving 10 bases between the germline ends. This CDR3 has 14 residues. Germline assignment: CDR1 MNHEY and CDR2 SVGEGT. This chain's CDR3 is CASSYGLPQETQYF. The CDR3 nucleotides read TGTGCCAGCAGTTATGGGCTACCTCAAGAGACCCAGTACTTC.

This clonotype has more than one count but fewer than ten. V gene TRBV27 combines with J gene TRBJ1-6; TRBD1 agrees at 12 bases. The V and J ends lost 6 bases and 3 bases, in that order; junction bases with no gene match: 6. Germline lookup yields CDR1 MNHEY and CDR2 SMNVEV (reference sequence). CDR3 length: 17 residues. CDR3 in amino acids: CASRGQGASHYNSPLHF. CDR3 sequence (DNA): TGTGCCAGCAGGGGACAGGGGGCCTCCCACTATAATTCACCCCTCCACTTT.

This clonotype appeared a few times. V and J are TRBV30 and TRBJ1-1; D unclear. With 2 bases removed from V and 0 bases from J, the gap between germline ends came to 13 bases. The CDR3 is made up of 15 amino acids. Germline V lookup: CDR1 GTSNPN, CDR2 SVGIG (reference sequence). The CDR3 loop is CAWSRSGSLNTEAFF. CDR3 sequence (DNA): TGTGCCTGGAGTCGCAGTGGCAGCCTGAACACTGAAGCTTTCTTT.

Ten or more counts support this clonotype. The genes are TRBV6-5 and TRBJ2-7; 9 nucleotides agree with TRBD2. J was trimmed by 2 bases and V by 1 base; bases with no gene match: 3. The germline gives CDR1 MNHEY, CDR2 SVGAGI. This CDR3 comprises 15 residues. CDR3 nucleotide sequence: TGTGCCAGCAGTTACTTCCTAGCGGGAACCTACGAGCAGTACTTC. This codes for CASSYFLAGTYEQYF.

This clonotype occurred a few times. V is TRBV5-1 and J is TRBJ2-7; the D gene is possibly TRBD2 (6 bases). The CDR3 contains 17 residues. Germline CDR1 SGHRS, CDR2 YFSETQ. The V and J ends lost 3 bases and 0 bases respectively, with 19 bases between them. CDR3 nucleotide sequence: TGCGCCAGCAGCTGGGGAGGCCCAGGCACTAACTCCTACGAGCAGTACTTC. Translating gives CASSWGGPGTNSYEQYF.

This clonotype was counted ten times or more. This rearrangement joins TRBV12-3 or TRBV12-4 to TRBJ2-7, with a tentative D call TRBD1 (6 bases). The CDR3 extends over 12 amino acids. V shed 5 bases and J shed 11 bases, with 16 bases lying between them. CDR3 nucleotides: TGTGCCAGCAGTATCAGCCGGACAGAGAAGTACTTC. This translates into CASSISRTEKYF.

The chain carries TRBV4-1 and TRBJ2-5, with TRBD1 matching over 11 bases. The CDR3 has 16 amino acids. In germline, CDR1 is MGHRA, CDR2 YSYEKL. J gave up 4 bases and V 4 bases, and 8 bases lay outside the gene matches. CDR3 nucleotide sequence: TGCGCCAGCAGCCGCTGGGACAGGGGGTATAGAGAGACCCAGTACTTC. This sequence encodes CASSRWDRGYRETQYF.

V gene TRBV7-9 combines with J gene TRBJ2-6, with a weak D call TRBD1 (5 bases). Per germline, CDR1 SEHNR and CDR2 FQNEAQ (reference sequence). The germline V and J ends were trimmed by 3 bases and 2 bases, with 8 bases remaining between them. The CDR3 is made up of 15 amino acids. This CDR3 is CASSFTGTGANVLTF. The CDR3 DNA is TGTGCCAGCAGCTTCACAGGAACTGGGGCCAACGTCCTGACTTTC.

This clonotype appeared once. This is likely an artifact of a read error, given a far larger clone one base away. The gene calls are TRBV5-6 and TRBJ2-7; D gene ambiguous. This CDR3 spans 12 amino acids. Per germline, CDR1 SGHDT and CDR2 YYEEEE. CDR3 nucleotide sequence: TGTGCCAGCAGCCTGCCGGGTGGCGAGCAGTGCTTC. It is translated as CASSLPGGEQCF. Full variable domain (missing parts from reference TRBV5-6 and TRBJ2-7): DAGVTQSPTHLIKTRGQQVTLRCSPKSGHDTVSWYQQALGQGPQFIFQYYEEEERQRGNFPDRFSGHQFPNYSSELNVNALLLGDSALYLCASSLPGGEQCFGPGTRLTVT.

The genes are TRBV29-1 and TRBJ1-2; D is ambiguous. The CDR3 sequence is 12 residues long. CDR1 SQVTM and CDR2 ANQGSEA come from the germline V gene. The V and J ends lost 5 bases and 0 bases respectively, with 7 bases between them. The CDR3 loop is CSVRLTNYGYTF. DNA of the CDR3: TGCAGCGTTAGGCTCACTAACTATGGCTACACCTTC.

The DNA for the CDR3 is TGTGCCATCAGTGGGGACCGACCGGCTGGGACCCAGTACTTC. Its translation: CAISGDRPAGTQYF. The rearrangement uses TRBV10-3 and TRBJ2-5, with D perhaps assigned TRBD1 or TRBD2 (5 bases each). The germline V and J ends were trimmed by 4 bases and 7 bases, with 16 bases remaining between them. The CDR3 covers 14 residues. Germline V gives CDR1 ENHRY, CDR2 SYGVKD.

This clonotype was recorded at least ten times. This chain uses TRBV6-5 with TRBJ1-5; no firm D call. Trimming removed 4 bases at V and 3 bases at J, with 7 bases between. The germline V gene encodes CDR1 MNHEY and CDR2 SVGAGI. The CDR3 is made up of 13 amino acids. The CDR3 nucleotides are TGTGCCAGCAGTTTCGGGAACAATCAGCCCCAGCATTTT. Its translation: CASSFGNNQPQHF.

Comments on this clonotype: Mismatch with germline at one junction end may stem from a read error. The J gene is TRBJ2-7, the V gene TRBV20-1; 12 bases fit TRBD2. Germline CDR1 reads DFQATT; CDR2 reads SNEGSKA (reference sequence). The length of the CDR3 is 15 residues. For the CDR3, the DNA is TGCAGTGCCAGCCATGTTGGACTAGCGGGATACGAGCAGTGCTTC. It is translated as CSASHVGLAGYEQCF.

J is TRBJ2-7 and V is TRBV6-1; TRBD1 aligns across 8 bases. The CDR3 has 15 residues. Germline V gene lookup returns CDR1 MNHNS and CDR2 SASEGT. The V and J ends lost 6 bases and 5 bases, in that order; junction bases with no gene match: 12. The CDR3 nucleotides read TGTGCCAGCAGCCGGTCGGGCAGGGGGCCCCACGAGCAGTACTTC. Translated, it gives CASSRSGRGPHEQYF.

This clonotype was detected ten times or more. The chain joins TRBV6-1 to TRBJ1-4; 8 bases align to TRBD1. The CDR3 contains 15 residues. The V gene's germline CDR1 is MNHNS and CDR2 SASEGT. Germline trimming cut 7 bases from V and 5 bases from J; bases unmatched to any gene: 9. CDR3 sequence (DNA): TGTGCCAGCAAAAGGGCTCGACAGGGGAATGAAAAACTGTTTTTT. Its protein product is CASKRARQGNEKLFF.

This clonotype was seen only a few times. The rearrangement joins TRBV29-1 to TRBJ2-3; 11 bases agree with TRBD2. CDR1 is SQVTM, CDR2 ANQGSEA, per germline. The CDR3 is 14 residues long. J gave up 5 bases and V 6 bases, and 7 bases lay outside the gene matches. The CDR3 coding sequence is TGCAGCGTGGTACTAGCGGGAGTAGGAGATACGCAGTATTTT. This sequence encodes CSVVLAGVGDTQYF.

This clonotype was observed a handful of times. This chain connects TRBV4-3 to TRBJ2-7; 9 bases map to TRBD1. CDR1 is LGHNA, CDR2 YSLEER, per germline. V was pared by 0 bases and J by 5 bases, with 8 bases of the junction left unmatched. The length of the CDR3 is 16 residues. The CDR3 reads CASSQDSGTGRDEQYF. As DNA, the CDR3 is TGCGCCAGCAGCCAAGATTCCGGGACAGGGAGGGACGAGCAGTACTTC.